In this sample, the clone carrying this T cell receptor (beta chain) turned up a few times. The entry originates in a study of blood T cell repertoires in COVID-19. The overall study: From the United States, Italy and Spain came samples of acute and convalescent COVID-19.

In the authors' methods: Amplifying reference gene primers gave estimates of nucleated cell counts. Sequenced by immunoSEQ multiplex PCR; TCRdb stores in-frame clones only, minus some. Clonal size and the V and J genes are those of that table, whereas D and trimming came from the DNA. The sample gives roughly 53,000 clones, around 85% of which show up once; around 14% is in the top ten. This CDR3 comprises 14 residues. The germline CDR1 and CDR2 sequences are SGHRS and YFSETQ. Trimming pared 1 base from V and 8 bases from J, leaving 15 bases between. V and J are TRBV5-1 and TRBJ1-2; tentative D call: TRBD1 (6 bases). The material sequenced was peripheral blood. This clonotype originated in a human donor in a cohort sampled during active COVID-19. The CDR3 DNA reads as TGCGCCAGCAGCTTGTACTTGGACAGTGACGGCTACACCTTC. This codes for CASSLYLDSDGYTF.